The clone carrying this T cell receptor beta chain came up once. Its antigen is undetermined. The TCR beta library used iRepertoire HTBI primers with Arm-PCR amplification of CDR3. TCRdb passed the multiplex PCR reads through MiXCR, listing each CDR3 protein once. This table has 450,000 to 600,000 distinct CDR3 sequences, around 16% appearing once. These data come from a study of regulatory T cells in long-lasting Graves disease. Study-wide results and limits: For persistent Graves' patients, TCR diversity was lower than for newly diagnosed ones. Persistent disease exhibited a predilection for TRBV28, TRBJ1-2 and TRBJ2-5.

Time point here: newly diagnosed GD, antithyroid drugs for less than 3 months. From PBMCs, RNA was extracted and then used to make the TCR library. Graves' disease was diagnosed by American Thyroid Association guidelines. EDTA tubes received about 10 milliliters of collected peripheral blood. V shed 3 bases and J shed 2 bases, with 22 bases lying between them. The CDR3 totals 17 residues. CDR1 and CDR2 from the germline V gene are DFQATT and SNEGSKA (reference sequence). The same data also contributed to another study, on T cells in Graves' hyperthyroidism and ophthalmopathy.

The sequence was obtained from a man aged 40-49 years with Graves disease. The sample consisted of peripheral blood mononuclear cells (PBMCs), taken at new diagnosis, from a patient treated with antithyroid drugs. The chain uses TRBV20-1 and TRBJ2-5, with D unclear. The CDR3 sequence is CSARGIRARPSQETQYF. As DNA, the CDR3 is TGCAGTGCTAGGGGAATTAGAGCGAGACCCAGTCAAGAGACCCAGTACTTC.